These 31 T cell receptor beta chains originate from one sample sequenced in a study of OX40 agonist ivuxolimab in advanced cancers. Using immunoSEQ multiplex PCR, the repertoire was profiled, and TCRdb retains in-frame clones only, with some absent. The profile shows fewer than 85,000 clones, around 78% of them singletons. The input for sequencing was CD4+ or CD8+ T cells sorted from blood, taken in a trial of the OX40 agonist ivuxolimab. These receptors were taken from an adult with an advanced solid tumor such as melanoma, head and neck, liver or kidney cancer.

The chain carries TRBV2 and TRBJ2-1; D ambiguous. The ends were cut back, 3 bases at V and 13 bases at J, with 13 bases in the middle. The CDR3 totals 12 residues. Germline V gene sequence: CDR1 SNHLY, CDR2 FYNNEI. The CDR3 loop reads CASSDIGLTQFF. The DNA of the CDR3 is TGTGCCAGCAGTGATATTGGTTTGACCCAGTTCTTC.

The chain recombines TRBV19 with TRBJ1-2; 9 positions match TRBD1. From germline, CDR1 is LNHDA and CDR2 SQIVND (reference sequence). This CDR3 is 13 amino acids long. V dropped 10 bases and J dropped 4; count of bases not matched to a gene: 7. CDR3 sequence (DNA): TGTGCCACTGGGGGGACAGGGACCTATGGCTACACCTTC. This translates into CATGGTGTYGYTF.

The rearrangement joins TRBV4-1 to TRBJ2-2; 8 positions agree with TRBD2. The germline gives CDR1 MGHRA, CDR2 YSYEKL. The junction had 10 bases not matched to a gene; V was cut back by 1 base and J by 0 bases. The CDR3 loop spans 19 amino acids. As DNA, the CDR3 is TGCGCCAGCAGCCAAGGAGGCAGCCTAGCGGGCCCGAACACCGGGGAGCTGTTTTTT. Amino acids: CASSQGGSLAGPNTGELFF.

The chain carries TRBV28 and TRBJ2-3; tentatively, D is TRBD2 (6 bases). The V end was cut by 3 bases, the J end by 3 bases, with 25 bases between. The germline V gene has CDR1 MDHEN and CDR2 SYDVKM. CDR3 length: 19 residues. The CDR3 nucleotides read TGTGCCAGCAGTTTCCCCATGCGAATAAGGGCGGAGGGGACAGATACGCAGTATTTT. Residues: CASSFPMRIRAEGTDTQYF.

The chain is built from TRBV7-3 and TRBJ2-4, with a weak D call TRBD1 (5 bases). Germline CDR1 and CDR2: SGHTA and FQGTGA. This CDR3 comprises 20 residues. The V and J ends lost 5 bases and 2 bases respectively, with 28 bases between them. CDR3 protein: CASSTGPVHLVGVSKNIQYF. The CDR3 DNA sequence: TGTGCCAGCAGCACCGGACCTGTACACCTAGTAGGGGTTTCCAAAAACATTCAGTACTTC.

The V call is TRBV6-6, the J call TRBJ2-5, with 12 positions matching TRBD2. Trimming at V came to 6 bases and at J to 7 bases, leaving 3 bases not matched to a gene. The CDR3 length is 13 residues. From germline, CDR1 is MNHNY and CDR2 SVGAGI (reference sequence). CDR3 nucleotides: TGTGCCAGCAGCCCGACTAGCGGGGGGACCCAGTACTTC. This gives the protein CASSPTSGGTQYF.

The rearrangement links TRBV7-9 to TRBJ2-7; 7 bases agree with TRBD1. In germline, CDR1 is SEHNR, CDR2 FQNEAQ (reference sequence). Trimming cost V 5 bases and J 6 bases; bases outside gene matches: 13. The CDR3 runs to 15 residues. CDR3 nucleotide sequence: TGTGCCAGCAGCCTATCGACAGGGTTCTTGGCCGAGCAGTACTTC. Translating gives CASSLSTGFLAEQYF. Full variable domain (rest looked up from reference TRBV7-9 and TRBJ2-7): DTGVSQNPRHKITKRGQNVTFRCDPISEHNRLYWYRQTLGQGPEFLTYFQNEAQLEKSRLLSDRFSAERPKGSFSTLEIQRTEQGDSAMYLCASSLSTGFLAEQYFGPGTRLTVT.

The CDR3 sequence: CASSLVRSSYEQYF. The CDR3 nucleotides read TGTGCCAGCAGCTTAGTACGAAGCTCCTACGAGCAGTACTTC. This sequence joins TRBV7-4 and TRBJ2-7; D not resolved. The V end was cut by 1 base, the J end by 0 bases, with 7 bases between. CDR1 and CDR2 (germline): SGHVT, SQSDAQ. CDR3 length: 14 residues.

This clone was seen only a few times. The chain has TRBV29-1 and TRBJ2-7, with 8 bases fitting TRBD1. The CDR3 covers 12 residues. Losses at the gene ends were 6 bases for V and 3 bases for J; bases not matched to a gene: 4. Germline CDR1 and CDR2: SQVTM and ANQGSEA. The CDR3 region is CSVTGEYYEQYF. The CDR3 DNA reads TGCAGCGTGACAGGGGAATACTACGAGCAGTACTTC.

This chain connects TRBV4-1 to TRBJ2-5; tentatively, D is TRBD2 (6 bases). The CDR3 is made up of 13 amino acids. Looked up from germline, CDR1 is MGHRA and CDR2 is YSYEKL. V lost 4 bases to trimming and J lost 0 bases, with 6 bases between them. CDR3 loop: CASSRDYQETQYF. CDR3 in DNA: TGCGCCAGCAGCCGGGACTACCAAGAGACCCAGTACTTC.

The chain links TRBV5-1 to TRBJ2-5; TRBD1 matches 9 bases. V dropped 0 bases and J dropped 5; count of bases not matched to a gene: 5. This CDR3 has 15 residues. Germline values: CDR1 SGHRS, CDR2 YFSETQ. The CDR3 is CASSLAGQGWETQYF. CDR3 DNA: TGCGCCAGCAGCTTGGCCGGACAGGGGTGGGAGACCCAGTACTTC.

This clone was detected a few times. The CDR3 here is CASSLAGGDTGELFF. The DNA of the CDR3 is TGTGCCAGCTCACTAGCGGGAGGCGACACCGGGGAGCTGTTTTTT. The rearrangement uses TRBV18 and TRBJ2-2, with 10 positions matching TRBD2. Germline-derived CDR1 and CDR2 are KGHSH and LQKENI. The CDR3 spans 15 residues. The junction had 2 bases not matched to a gene; V was cut back by 4 bases and J by 3 bases.

The J gene is TRBJ2-3, the V gene TRBV11-2; D is perhaps TRBD2 (6 bases). This CDR3 has 16 amino acids. Trimming took off 11 bases at V and 0 bases at J, with 21 bases between the two ends. Germline CDR1 and CDR2: SGHAT and FQNNGV. The chain's CDR3 is CAVGGVSPSSTDTQYF. Here the CDR3 DNA reads TGTGCCGTGGGAGGCGTTTCCCCCTCTAGCACAGATACGCAGTATTTT.

This chain joins TRBV6-5 and TRBJ1-6, with D tentatively TRBD1 (6 bases). The CDR3 consists of 14 residues. Trimming pared 7 bases from V and 6 bases from J, leaving 13 bases between. The germline gives CDR1 MNHEY, CDR2 SVGAGI. CDR3: CASTPGTPNSPLHF. In nucleotides, the CDR3 is TGTGCCAGCACTCCCGGGACACCTAATTCACCCCTCCACTTT.

This chain connects TRBV28 to TRBJ1-5, with no clear D. Germline CDR1 MDHEN, CDR2 SYDVKM. The V gene lost 1 base and the J gene lost 3 bases, with 10 bases spanning the gap. CDR3 length: 15 residues. The CDR3 nucleotides read TGTGCCAGCAGTTTATCGGTTGGGCCCAATCAGCCCCAGCATTTT. It is translated as CASSLSVGPNQPQHF.

This clone was observed a single time. The V call is TRBV15, the J call TRBJ1-4; a possible D gene is TRBD1 (6 bases). Germline V lookup: CDR1 LNHNV, CDR2 YYDKDF (reference sequence). V shed 0 bases and J shed 7 bases, with 15 bases lying between them. The CDR3 contains 16 residues. CDR3 protein: CATSREGRGGPEKLFF. The CDR3 DNA reads as TGTGCCACCAGCAGAGAAGGCCGGGGGGGCCCTGAAAAACTGTTTTTT.

The chain joins TRBV7-2 to TRBJ1-1; weak D call: TRBD1 (6 bases). There are 14 residues in the CDR3. Germline CDR1 is SGHTA and CDR2 is FQGNSA. The V and J ends lost 2 bases and 0 bases respectively, with 7 bases between them. Here the CDR3 DNA reads TGTGCCAGCAGCTTAAGGGGGGTGAACACTGAAGCTTTCTTT. Protein: CASSLRGVNTEAFF.

The chain uses TRBV11-2 and TRBJ2-4; D is possibly TRBD2 (5 bases). Between the trimmed V and J ends, which lost 0 bases and 9 bases, there was a span of 6 bases. The germline CDR1 and CDR2 sequences are SGHAT and FQNNGV. CDR3 length: 12 residues. The CDR3 DNA is TGTGCCAGCAGCTTAGATCGGGGCATTCAGTACTTC. Its protein product is CASSLDRGIQYF.

Only a few counts were recorded for this clone. V is TRBV7-2 and J is TRBJ2-2; unclear D gene. Trimming shortened V by 5 bases and J by 3 bases, and 16 bases separated the two germline ends. The germline V gene encodes CDR1 SGHTA and CDR2 FQGNSA. The CDR3 is 16 amino acids. CDR3 loop: CASSPSPRMDTGELFF. For the CDR3, the DNA is TGTGCCAGCAGCCCCTCCCCGAGGATGGACACCGGGGAGCTGTTTTTT. The whole variable domain, remainder taken from reference TRBV7-2 and TRBJ2-2, is GAGVSQSPSNKVTEKGKDVELRCDPISGHTALYWYRQSLGQGLEFLIYFQGNSAPDKSGLPSDRFSAERTGGSVSTLTIQRTQQEDSAVYLCASSPSPRMDTGELFFGEGSRLTVL.

Comment on this clone: Other DNA sequences from this sample encode an identical CDR3 as well. The V call is TRBV7-9, the J call TRBJ2-2; D call uncertain. V lost 1 base and J 3 bases, leaving 6 bases between the germline ends. Germline CDR1 SEHNR, CDR2 FQNEAQ (reference sequence). The CDR3 consists of 14 residues. CDR3 loop: CASSLGLDTGELFF. CDR3 bases: TGTGCCAGCAGCTTAGGGCTCGACACCGGGGAGCTGTTTTTT.

The J gene is TRBJ2-3, the V gene TRBV7-2; perhaps D is TRBD1 or TRBD2 (5 bases each). Trimming took 5 bases from V and 0 from J, leaving 12 bases between them. CDR1 and CDR2 from the germline V gene are SGHTA and FQGNSA. This CDR3 spans 15 amino acids. CDR3 sequence reads: CASSPRGLSTDTQYF. The CDR3 nucleotides read TGTGCCAGCAGCCCGAGGGGTCTGAGCACAGATACGCAGTATTTT. Full variable domain (remainder filled in from reference TRBV7-2 and TRBJ2-3): GAGVSQSPSNKVTEKGKDVELRCDPISGHTALYWYRQSLGQGLEFLIYFQGNSAPDKSGLPSDRFSAERTGGSVSTLTIQRTQQEDSAVYLCASSPRGLSTDTQYFGPGTRLTVL.

The rearrangement uses TRBV21-1 and TRBJ2-7; TRBD1, the D gene given by the table, was not confirmed from the DNA. TRBV21-1 is a listed pseudogene. The CDR3 length is 18 residues. The CDR3 DNA sequence: TGTGCCAGCAGCAATTTCCTGCTAGGACAGCGGATCACCTACGAGCAGTACTTC. It specifies CASSNFLLGQRITYEQYF.

The DNA for the CDR3 is TGCGCCAGCAGCTTGGCCGGGGGGTTCAATCAGCCCCAGCATTTT. Its protein product is CASSLAGGFNQPQHF. This chain uses TRBV5-1 with TRBJ1-5; maybe TRBD1 (5 bases). The ends were cut back, 0 bases at V and 3 bases at J, with 10 bases in the middle. Germline loops: CDR1 SGHRS, CDR2 YFSETQ. This CDR3 comprises 15 residues.

The CDR3 region has the DNA TGTGCCAGCAGCTTAGTGGCCTACACAGATACGCAGTATTTT. Amino acids: CASSLVAYTDTQYF. The rearrangement joins TRBV7-2 to TRBJ2-3; no firm D call. Trimming pared 1 base from V and 2 bases from J, leaving 7 bases between. CDR3 length: 14 residues. CDR1 and CDR2 from the germline V gene are SGHTA and FQGNSA.

This sequence joins TRBV19 and TRBJ1-3; tentative D call: TRBD1 (6 bases). The ends were cut back, 6 bases at V and 0 bases at J, with 12 bases in the middle. The CDR3 runs 15 residues. CDR1 LNHDA and CDR2 SQIVND come from the germline V gene (reference sequence). DNA of the CDR3: TGTGCCAGTAGAAGACAGGAACACTCTGGAAACACCATATATTTT. It is translated as CASRRQEHSGNTIYF.

The chain employs TRBV6-1 and TRBJ2-5; D remains ambiguous. The germline gives CDR1 MNHNS, CDR2 SASEGT. The germline V and J ends were trimmed by 8 bases and 5 bases, with 9 bases remaining between them. The CDR3 has 11 amino acids. The DNA of the CDR3 is TGTGCCAGCGGGGAAGGGGAGACCCAGTACTTC. Translation gives CASGEGETQYF.

The rearrangement links TRBV4-1 to TRBJ1-5; no clear D. Germline V CDR1 and CDR2: MGHRA, YSYEKL. The CDR3 is 13 amino acids. V gave up 4 bases and J gave up 7 bases, with 11 bases separating them. This CDR3 reads CASSPGQDQPQHF. DNA of the CDR3: TGCGCCAGCAGCCCCGGTCAGGACCAGCCCCAGCATTTT.

This clone showed up just once. The rearrangement links TRBV6-5 to TRBJ1-2, with 9 bases identical to TRBD1. The CDR3 totals 15 residues. Trimming removed 6 bases from V and 7 bases from J; junction bases left unmatched: 12. Per the germline V gene, CDR1 is MNHEY and CDR2 is SVGAGI. The CDR3 region is CASSSFNRGRIGYTF. Here the CDR3 DNA reads TGTGCCAGCAGCTCCTTCAACAGGGGGCGGATTGGCTACACCTTC.

The chain has TRBV7-2 and TRBJ2-1, with 10 positions matching TRBD2. Germline V lookup: CDR1 SGHTA, CDR2 FQGNSA. Trimming took 1 base from V and 8 from J; bases not matched to a gene: 5. The CDR3 is made up of 15 amino acids. The DNA of the CDR3 is TGTGCCAGCAGCTTAGGGGCTAGCGGGGGCTATGAGCAGTTCTTC. This sequence encodes CASSLGASGGYEQFF. Variable domain in full (rest from reference TRBV7-2 and TRBJ2-1): GAGVSQSPSNKVTEKGKDVELRCDPISGHTALYWYRQSLGQGLEFLIYFQGNSAPDKSGLPSDRFSAERTGGSVSTLTIQRTQQEDSAVYLCASSLGASGGYEQFFGPGTRLTVL.

The chain is built from TRBV28 and TRBJ2-1; perhaps TRBD1 as D (6 bases). The germline gives CDR1 MDHEN, CDR2 SYDVKM. The CDR3 is 15 amino acids. The V end lost 2 bases, the J end lost 8 bases, and 16 bases lay between the germline ends. The CDR3 DNA follows: TGTGCCAGCAGTTTAATCACAGGGACGAGGGATGAGCAGTTCTTC. The encoded protein is CASSLITGTRDEQFF.

The table lists this clone with a count of one. The rearrangement links TRBV6-1 to TRBJ1-2; TRBD1 might be the D (5 bases). This CDR3 spans 14 amino acids. Germline CDR1 is MNHNS and CDR2 is SASEGT. V dropped 0 bases and J dropped 3 bases, with 8 bases sitting between them. The CDR3 here is CASSEAGRDYGYTF. In DNA form, the CDR3 reads TGTGCCAGCAGTGAAGCGGGCAGGGACTATGGCTACACCTTC.